This TCR beta chain derives from a study of CD4 T cells in relation to SARS-CoV-2 and coronaviruses. Assay used: immunoSEQ multiplex PCR; TCRdb lists only in-frame clones, some missing. Here the sample spans 20,000 to 30,000 clones, 60% to 75% being singletons. Turning to this clone: Its antigen is unidentified.

The germline V and J ends were trimmed by 2 bases and 8 bases, with 7 bases remaining between them. The CDR3 loop spans 12 amino acids. Germline-derived CDR1 and CDR2 are LGHDT and YNNKEL (reference sequence). Unexposed donor CD4+ T cells date from about 2011-2019, before the COVID-19 pandemic. Isolation of CD4+ T cells took place after around 11 days in culture. Testing used SARS-CoV-2 S/N and four cold-coronavirus spikes on unexposed-donor CD4+ T cells, cells permitting. This chain uses TRBV3-1 (or the pseudogene TRBV3-2) with TRBJ2-4; the D is unclear. The sequenced material came from CD4+ T cells from PBMCs, cultured in vitro. The sequence derives from a human donor in good health. The chain's CDR3 is CASSQIGDIQYF. The CDR3 region has the DNA TGTGCCAGCAGCCAAATTGGTGACATTCAGTACTTC.